This T cell receptor beta chain stems from a study of blood T cell repertoires in COVID-19. Overall study context: Both acute and convalescent COVID-19 samples were obtained from the United States, Italy and Spain. Sources were T cells, B-cell-depleted T cells, or PBMCs; the material itself was cDNA or gDNA.

This CDR3 contains 19 residues. The V and J ends lost 0 bases and 0 bases respectively, with 17 bases between them. CDR1 LNHDA and CDR2 SQIVND come from the germline V gene (reference sequence). Original methodology: Scientists estimated how many nucleated cells there were by amplifying reference gene primers. The assay was immunoSEQ multiplex PCR, and TCRdb's table has in-frame clones only and misses some. D and trimming come from the DNA, and the V and J calls and clone size come from that table. In the table there are 71,000 or so clones, 82% of which are singletons. The sample was peripheral blood. The rearrangement joins TRBV19 to TRBJ1-4; possible D gene TRBD1, 6 bases. The TCR sequence derives from a man aged 50 or older with acute or convalescent COVID-19. This CDR3 is CASSIDPPGALSTNEKLFF. The CDR3 DNA reads as TGTGCCAGTAGTATAGACCCGCCAGGGGCTCTCTCAACTAATGAAAAACTGTTTTTT.